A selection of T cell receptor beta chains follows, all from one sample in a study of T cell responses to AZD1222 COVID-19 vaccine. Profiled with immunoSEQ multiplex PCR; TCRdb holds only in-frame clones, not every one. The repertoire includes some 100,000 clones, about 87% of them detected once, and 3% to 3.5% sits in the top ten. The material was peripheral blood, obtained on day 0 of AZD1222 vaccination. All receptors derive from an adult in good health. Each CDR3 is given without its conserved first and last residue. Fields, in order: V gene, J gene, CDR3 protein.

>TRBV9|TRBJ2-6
ASSRRSGQGGVAGANVLT
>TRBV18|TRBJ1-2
ASSPAGDGYT
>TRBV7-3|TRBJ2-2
ASSSPTVNTGELF
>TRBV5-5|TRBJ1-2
ASIEWPRNYGYT
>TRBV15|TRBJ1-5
ATSRDKVQPQH
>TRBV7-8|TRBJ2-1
ASRQRAGWNEQF
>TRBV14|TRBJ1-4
ASSPGAFKAGEKLF
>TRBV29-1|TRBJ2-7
SVVRGASRHEQY
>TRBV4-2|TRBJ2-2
ASSQGGLIQRTGELF
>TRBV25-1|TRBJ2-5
ASSGARDRPAY
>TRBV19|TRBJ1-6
ASSIWGGRVANSPLH
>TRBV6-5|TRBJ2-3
ASSYSTASTDTQY
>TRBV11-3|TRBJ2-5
ASSRRFQETQY
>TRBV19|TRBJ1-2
ASSAQASNYGYT
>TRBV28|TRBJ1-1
ASTPPGPNTEAF
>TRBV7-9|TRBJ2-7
ASSLDRDLTYEQY
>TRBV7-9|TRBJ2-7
ASSLSYEQY
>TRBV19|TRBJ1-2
ASSMGQLYYGYT
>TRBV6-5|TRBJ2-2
ASRAGRNTGELF
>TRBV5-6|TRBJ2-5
ASSRRDRGSQETQY
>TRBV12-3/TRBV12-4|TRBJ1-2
ASSLYSGDYT
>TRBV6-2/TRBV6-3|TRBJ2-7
ASSTAGTGRTYEQY
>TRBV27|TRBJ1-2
ASSLVPLQAYGYT
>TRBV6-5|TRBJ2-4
ASSYSFRVSKNIQY
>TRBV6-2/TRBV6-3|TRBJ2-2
ASSYYLGNTGELF
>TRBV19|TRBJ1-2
ASSTQDSRIYGYT
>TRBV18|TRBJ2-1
ASSPTSGGAREQF
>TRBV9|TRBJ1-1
ASSVVDRGNTEAF
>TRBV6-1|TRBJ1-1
ASSELPLSGTEAF
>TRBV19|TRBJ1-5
ASSDPSRQPQH
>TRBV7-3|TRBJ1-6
ASSLTGPGQGDSPLH